This TCR beta chain was identified in a study of control samples from healthy donors and cancer patients. The V gene lost 5 bases and the J gene lost 2 bases, with 15 bases spanning the gap. CDR3 length: 15 residues. CDR1 SGHRS and CDR2 YFSETQ come from the germline V gene. Clones were read by immunoSEQ multiplex PCR, and TCRdb kept only the in-frame ones, dropping some. There are 75,000 to 90,000 clones in the sample; about 89% occur only once, and approximately 8.8% lies in the top ten. The rearrangement joins TRBV5-1 to TRBJ2-3, with D perhaps matching TRBD1 (5 bases). This clonotype was obtained from a woman between 45 and 60 years old with colorectal cancer. Sequencing was carried out using PBMCs. The DNA for the CDR3 is TGCGCCAGCAGTCGACGACAGTTCCTCACAGATACGCAGTATTTT. It is translated as CASSRRQFLTDTQYF.